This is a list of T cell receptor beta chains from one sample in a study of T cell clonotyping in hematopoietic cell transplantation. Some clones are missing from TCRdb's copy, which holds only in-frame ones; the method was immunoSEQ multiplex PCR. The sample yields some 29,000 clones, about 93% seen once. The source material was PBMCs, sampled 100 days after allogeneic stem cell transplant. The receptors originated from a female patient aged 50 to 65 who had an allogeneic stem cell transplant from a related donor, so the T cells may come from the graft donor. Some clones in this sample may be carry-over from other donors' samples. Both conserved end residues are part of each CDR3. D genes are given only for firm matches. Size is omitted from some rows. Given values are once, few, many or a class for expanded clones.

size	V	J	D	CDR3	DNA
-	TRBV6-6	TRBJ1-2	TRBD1	CASTGTGGAVGGYTF	TGTGCCAGCACCGGGACAGGGGGCGCAGTGGGCGGCTACACCTTC
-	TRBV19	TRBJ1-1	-	CASTGSRGYPPGNTEAFF	TGTGCCAGTACAGGGAGCAGAGGGTATCCTCCAGGGAACACTGAAGCTTTCTTT
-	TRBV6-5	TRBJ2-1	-	CASSYQGPSYNEQFF	TGTGCCAGCAGTTACCAGGGACCTTCCTACAATGAGCAGTTCTTC
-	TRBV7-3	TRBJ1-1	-	CASSYNSGDTEAFF	TGTGCCAGCAGCTACAACAGCGGGGACACTGAAGCTTTCTTT
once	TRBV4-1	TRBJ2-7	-	CASSQDSGQVAYEQYF	TGCGCCAGCAGCCAAGATTCGGGTCAGGTGGCCTACGAGCAGTACTTC
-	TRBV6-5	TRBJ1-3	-	CASSYSRRSSGNTIYF	TGTGCCAGCAGTTACTCGAGACGCAGCTCTGGAAACACCATATATTTT
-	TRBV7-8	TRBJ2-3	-	CASSSHARTDTQYF	TGTGCCAGCAGCTCACACGCCCGCACAGATACGCAGTATTTT
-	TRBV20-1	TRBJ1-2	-	CSARRDMGYTF	TGCAGTGCTAGGCGGGACATGGGCTACACCTTC
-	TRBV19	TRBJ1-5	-	CASSIDNRVGQPQHF	TGTGCCAGTAGTATAGATAACAGGGTCGGTCAGCCCCAGCATTTT
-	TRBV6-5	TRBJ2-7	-	CASTRGGVGDEQYF	TGTGCCAGCACCAGAGGGGGGGTCGGGGACGAGCAGTACTTC
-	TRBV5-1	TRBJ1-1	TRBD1	CASSLGQVMNTEAFF	TGCGCCAGCAGCCTCGGACAGGTAATGAACACTGAAGCTTTCTTT
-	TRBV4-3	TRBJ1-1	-	CASSQDRTFGAFF	TGCGCCAGCAGCCAAGATAGGACATTCGGTGCTTTCTTT
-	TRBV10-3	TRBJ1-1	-	CAIKSGRGTEAFF	TGTGCCATCAAGTCAGGGCGAGGCACTGAAGCTTTCTTT
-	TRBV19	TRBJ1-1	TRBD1	CASSFQTGVNTEAFF	TGTGCCAGTAGTTTCCAGACAGGGGTGAACACTGAAGCTTTCTTT
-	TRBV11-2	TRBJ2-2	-	CASSSVPIPNTGELFF	TGTGCCAGCAGCTCCGTACCGATCCCGAACACCGGGGAGCTGTTTTTT
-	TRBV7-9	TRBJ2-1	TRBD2	CASSPGLADNEQFF	TGTGCCAGCAGCCCCGGACTAGCAGACAATGAGCAGTTCTTC
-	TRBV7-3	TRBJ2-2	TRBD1	CASSFDRAGELFF	TGTGCCAGCAGCTTCGACAGGGCCGGGGAGCTGTTTTTT
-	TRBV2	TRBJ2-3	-	CASSDRQGGTDTQYF	TGTGCCAGCAGTGACAGACAAGGAGGCACAGATACGCAGTATTTT
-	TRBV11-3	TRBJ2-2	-	CASSLSENTGELFF	TGTGCCAGCAGCTTATCAGAGAACACCGGGGAGCTGTTTTTT
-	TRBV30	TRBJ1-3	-	CAWTILNSGNTIYF	TGTGCCTGGACGATCCTAAACTCTGGAAACACCATATATTTT
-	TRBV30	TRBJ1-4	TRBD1	CAWSQTGSTNEKLFF	TGTGCCTGGAGCCAGACAGGGTCAACTAATGAAAAACTGTTTTTT
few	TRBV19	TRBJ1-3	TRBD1	CASSFDRGTGNTIYF	TGTGCCAGTAGTTTCGACAGGGGAACTGGAAACACCATATATTTT
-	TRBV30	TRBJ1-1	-	CAWSAQWVAFF	TGTGCCTGGAGTGCACAGTGGGTGGCTTTCTTT
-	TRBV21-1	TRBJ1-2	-	CASGTGNPNYGYTF	TGTGCCAGCGGGACTGGCAACCCTAACTATGGCTACACCTTC
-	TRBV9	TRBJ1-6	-	CASSVAGTPYNSPLHF	TGTGCCAGCAGCGTAGCAGGAACCCCATATAATTCACCCCTCCACTTT
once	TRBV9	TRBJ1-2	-	CASRGSRGIYGYTF	TGTGCCAGCAGGGGCAGCCGGGGGATCTATGGCTACACCTTC
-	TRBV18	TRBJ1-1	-	CASSPQGSETEAFF	TGTGCCAGCTCACCACAGGGTAGTGAGACTGAAGCTTTCTTT
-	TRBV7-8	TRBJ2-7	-	CASSEDIGYEQYF	TGTGCCAGCAGCGAGGACATCGGCTACGAGCAGTACTTC
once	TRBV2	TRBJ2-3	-	CASSDRGYTQYF	TGTGCCAGCAGTGACAGGGGATATACGCAGTATTTT
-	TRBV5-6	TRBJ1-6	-	CASSLAQANSPLHF	TGTGCCAGCAGCTTGGCACAGGCAAATTCACCCCTCCACTTT
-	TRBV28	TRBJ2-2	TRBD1	CASSLGTGHTGELFF	TGTGCCAGCAGTTTAGGGACAGGGCACACCGGGGAGCTGTTTTTT
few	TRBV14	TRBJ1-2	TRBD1	CASSQNRQGGGYTF	TGTGCCAGCAGCCAAAACCGACAGGGCGGTGGCTACACCTTC
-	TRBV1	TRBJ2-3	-	CTSNPWAGTDTQYF	TGCACCAGCAACCCCTGGGCAGGCACAGATACGCAGTATTTT
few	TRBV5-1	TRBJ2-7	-	CASSLRGTLYEQYF	TGCGCCAGCAGCTTGAGGGGGACACTCTACGAGCAGTACTTC
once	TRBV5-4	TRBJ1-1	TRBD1	CASIDPTGGGTEAFF	TGTGCCAGCATCGACCCTACAGGGGGCGGGACTGAAGCTTTCTTT
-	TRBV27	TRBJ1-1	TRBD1	CASSSRDRDVRRNTEAFF	TGTGCCAGCAGTTCCCGGGACAGGGATGTGCGTCGGAACACTGAAGCTTTCTTT
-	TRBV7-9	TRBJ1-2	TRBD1	CASSSPKHGTGAYGYTF	TGTGCCAGCAGCTCTCCAAAGCACGGGACAGGAGCCTATGGCTACACCTTC
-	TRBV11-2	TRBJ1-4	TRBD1	CASSHGSGTGGINEKLFF	TGTGCCAGCAGCCATGGCTCCGGGACAGGGGGGATTAATGAAAAACTGTTTTTT
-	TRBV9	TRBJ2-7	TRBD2	CASSVASGGAGSYEQYF	TGTGCCAGCAGCGTAGCCAGCGGGGGGGCAGGATCCTACGAGCAGTACTTC
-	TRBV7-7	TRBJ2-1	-	CASSLGNYNEQFF	TGTGCTAGCAGCTTAGGGAACTACAATGAGCAGTTCTTC
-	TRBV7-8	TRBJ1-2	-	CASSLARGGGYTF	TGTGCCAGCAGCTTAGCGAGGGGGGGTGGCTACACCTTC
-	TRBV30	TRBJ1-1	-	CAWSLSGITEAFF	TGTGCCTGGAGCCTCAGTGGGATCACTGAAGCTTTCTTT
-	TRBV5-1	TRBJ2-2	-	CASSLAQGNTGELFF	TGCGCCAGCAGCTTGGCACAGGGAAACACCGGGGAGCTGTTTTTT
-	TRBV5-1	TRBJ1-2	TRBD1	CASSMTGTDYGYTF	TGCGCCAGCAGCATGACCGGGACAGACTATGGCTACACCTTC
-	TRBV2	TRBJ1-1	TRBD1	CASSERDRAFF	TGTGCCAGCAGTGAGAGGGACAGGGCTTTCTTT
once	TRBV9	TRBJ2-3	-	CASSVATGEGTDTQYF	TGTGCCAGCAGCGTAGCTACGGGGGAAGGAACAGATACGCAGTATTTT
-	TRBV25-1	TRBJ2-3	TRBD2	CASSEYKRGGPDTQYF	TGTGCCAGCAGTGAATATAAACGGGGGGGGCCAGATACGCAGTATTTT
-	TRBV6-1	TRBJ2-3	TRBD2	CASTSLAGGTNTQYF	TGTGCCAGCACCTCTCTAGCGGGAGGCACGAATACGCAGTATTTT
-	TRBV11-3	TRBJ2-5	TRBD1	CASSARRGGSETQYF	TGTGCCAGCAGCGCAAGGAGAGGGGGCTCAGAGACCCAGTACTTC
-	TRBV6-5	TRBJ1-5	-	CASNAGNSIGQPQHF	TGTGCCAGCAACGCAGGGAACTCGATAGGTCAGCCCCAGCATTTT
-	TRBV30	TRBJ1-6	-	CAWSKGRGDSPLHF	TGTGCCTGGAGTAAAGGAAGGGGGGATTCACCCCTCCACTTT
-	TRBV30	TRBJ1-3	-	CAWSLGGNTIYF	TGTGCCTGGAGCCTAGGTGGAAACACCATATATTTT
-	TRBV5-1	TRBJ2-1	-	CASSLSQGNEQFF	TGCGCCAGCAGCTTAAGCCAGGGGAATGAGCAGTTCTTC
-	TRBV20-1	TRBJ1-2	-	CSALINYGYTF	TGCAGTGCTTTAATTAACTATGGCTACACCTTC
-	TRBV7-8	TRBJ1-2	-	CASSLATSHYGYTF	TGTGCCAGCAGCTTAGCGACATCTCACTATGGCTACACCTTC
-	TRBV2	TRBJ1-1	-	CASSESAREAFF	TGTGCCAGCAGTGAATCGGCCCGAGAAGCTTTCTTT
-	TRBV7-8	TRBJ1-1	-	CASSLGRAGLNTEAFF	TGTGCCAGCAGCTTAGGGCGCGCAGGACTGAACACTGAAGCTTTCTTT
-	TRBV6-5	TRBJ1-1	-	CASSYPGGGRAFF	TGTGCCAGCAGTTACCCGGGGGGGGGAAGAGCTTTCTTT
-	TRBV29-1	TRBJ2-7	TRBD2	CSVDEGTSGPYEQYF	TGCAGCGTTGACGAAGGGACTAGCGGGCCCTACGAGCAGTACTTC
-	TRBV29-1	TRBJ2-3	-	CSVEQDYTDTQYF	TGCAGCGTTGAACAGGACTACACAGATACGCAGTATTTT